The rows below give T cell receptor beta chains drawn from one sample of a study of control samples from healthy donors and cancer patients. The data were produced by immunoSEQ multiplex PCR, yet TCRdb's version contains in-frame clones alone and is incomplete. The sample has 150,000 to 200,000 clones, roughly 92% seen once; the top ten hold around 1.4%. What was sequenced was blood. The receptors were sampled from a man aged 30 to 39 in good health. Both conserved end residues are part of each CDR3. The D gene is left open where the match is weak. Clone sizes are given selectively: once, few, many, or a class where the clone is expanded.

cdr3_nt cdr3_aa j_call d_call v_call clone_size
TGTGCTAGTGGTTGGGACGGATCCTACGAGCAGTACTTC CASGWDGSYEQYF TRBJ2-7 NA TRBV12-5 NA
TGTGCCAGCAGCCAACAAGGGCTAGCGGACTACAATGAGCAGTTCTTC CASSQQGLADYNEQFF TRBJ2-1 TRBD2 TRBV3-1/TRBV3-2 NA
TGTGCCAGCAGCTCGCGCGGGACTGGGGCCAACGTCCTGACTTTC CASSSRGTGANVLTF TRBJ2-6 NA TRBV5-4 NA
TGTGCCAGTAGTATAGTTGCCAGGGACTATGGCTACACCTTC CASSIVARDYGYTF TRBJ1-2 NA TRBV19 NA
TGTGCCAGCAGTGGAAACAGGGTGAACACCGGGGAGCTGTTTTTT CASSGNRVNTGELFF TRBJ2-2 NA TRBV27 NA
TGTGCCAGCAGTCTTAACCTAAATCAGCCCCAGCATTTT CASSLNLNQPQHF TRBJ1-5 NA TRBV27 NA
TGCGCCAGCAGCCAAACAGGGGCTAGCACAGATACGCAGTATTTT CASSQTGASTDTQYF TRBJ2-3 TRBD1 TRBV4-1 NA
TGCGCCAGCAGCTCGGGACTAGCGGGGGGGACAGATACGCAGTATTTT CASSSGLAGGTDTQYF TRBJ2-3 TRBD2 TRBV5-1 NA
TGTGCCAGCTCACCAGACGGTGGCGGCCGAAACATTCAGTACTTC CASSPDGGGRNIQYF TRBJ2-4 NA TRBV18 once
TGTGCCAGCTCCAGCGGGAGGATCGACGAGCAGTACTTC CASSSGRIDEQYF TRBJ2-7 TRBD2 TRBV2 NA
TGTGCCAGCAGTGGGCAGCATAGGGATGGCTACACCTTC CASSGQHRDGYTF TRBJ1-2 NA TRBV27 NA
TGTGCCAGCAGCTTCCCCGGGACTAGCGGAGCCTCTGGGGCCAACGTCCTGACTTTC CASSFPGTSGASGANVLTF TRBJ2-6 TRBD2 TRBV7-2 NA
TGTGCCAGCAGTTTATCTGGGGGGGCGGACCTCCAAGAGACCCAGTACTTC CASSLSGGADLQETQYF TRBJ2-5 NA TRBV28 few
TGTGCCAGCAGCCGAAGAGTAACAGGGGCTAACTATGGCTACACCTTC CASSRRVTGANYGYTF TRBJ1-2 TRBD1 TRBV3-1/TRBV3-2 once
TGTGCCAGCAGCGTAGAGACAGGGCCCCAAGAGACCCAGTACTTC CASSVETGPQETQYF TRBJ2-5 TRBD1 TRBV9 NA
TGTGCCAGCAGTTCTCCGGGCTCCTACGAGCAGTACTTC CASSSPGSYEQYF TRBJ2-7 NA TRBV28 NA
TGTGCCAGCAGCCGGGGACAGGGGAACAACCAGCCCCAGCATTTT CASSRGQGNNQPQHF TRBJ1-5 TRBD1 TRBV3-1/TRBV3-2 NA
TGTGCCAGCAGTTACTACAGCGGGGAGCTGTTTTTT CASSYYSGELFF TRBJ2-2 NA TRBV6-5 NA
TGTGCCACCAGCAAAGGGACAGGAAGAGCTGAGAAGCAGTACTTC CATSKGTGRAEKQYF TRBJ2-7 TRBD1 TRBV15 NA
TGTGCCAGTAGTCCGGGACTGTCTGGGGCCAACGTCCTGACTTTC CASSPGLSGANVLTF TRBJ2-6 NA TRBV19 NA
TGCAGTGCTAGCAAAGAGACCCAGTACTTC CSASKETQYF TRBJ2-5 NA TRBV20-1 NA
TGTGCCAGCCAGGCGACCGGGGAGCTGTTTTTT CASQATGELFF TRBJ2-2 NA TRBV28 NA
TGTGCCAGCTACCGGTCTAGCACAGATACGCAGTATTTT CASYRSSTDTQYF TRBJ2-3 NA TRBV6-6 NA
TGTGCCAGCAGCTCGGACAGGGGTGGGGCGGGGGGCTACACCTTC CASSSDRGGAGGYTF TRBJ1-2 TRBD1 TRBV7-2 NA
TGTGCCAGCAGCCCAACAGGGTTCTCATACAATGAGCAGTTCTTC CASSPTGFSYNEQFF TRBJ2-1 NA TRBV11-3 NA
TGTGCCAGCATAGAGGGGGCAGGCACTGAAGCTTTCTTT CASIEGAGTEAFF TRBJ1-1 TRBD1 TRBV2 NA
TGTGCCAGCAGTCCCGGGGGACAGTCAAACATTCAGTACTTC CASSPGGQSNIQYF TRBJ2-4 NA TRBV28 NA
TGTGCCAGTAGTAAGGGCGGTGGGACGGTAAAGACCCAGTACTTC CASSKGGGTVKTQYF TRBJ2-5 NA TRBV19 NA
TGTGCCAGCTCACCAAGTAGCGGGACTATCACAGATACGCAGTATTTT CASSPSSGTITDTQYF TRBJ2-3 TRBD2 TRBV18 NA
TGCGCCAGCAGCCAACCAACGGACGTTGAAGCTTTCTTT CASSQPTDVEAFF TRBJ1-1 NA TRBV4-1 NA
TGTGCCAGCAGTCTAGGCCTTCAGCCCCAGCATTTT CASSLGLQPQHF TRBJ1-5 NA TRBV28 NA
TGCAGCGGAAGGGACAGGGAGGGCTCTAAGGCTTTCTTT CSGRDREGSKAFF TRBJ1-1 TRBD1 TRBV29-1 NA
TGTGCCAGCAGTGAAGGGGCGGATGTAATGCGGGAGCCCCAGCATTTT CASSEGADVMREPQHF TRBJ1-5 NA TRBV6-1 NA
TGTGCCAGCAGCCAGGGGACGCTATACGGGAGCACAGATACGCAGTATTTT CASSQGTLYGSTDTQYF TRBJ2-3 NA TRBV14 NA
TGTGCCAGCAGCTTAGGAACTAGCGGGAGATCCAAAAACATTCAGTACTTC CASSLGTSGRSKNIQYF TRBJ2-4 TRBD2 TRBV7-9 NA
TGTGCCAGCAGCTTGAAGGGATACGAGCAGTACTTC CASSLKGYEQYF TRBJ2-7 NA TRBV5-4 NA
TGTGCCAGCAGCACCGGCCCGGACAGGGGGCTCGTTGGGACTGAAGCTTTCTTT CASSTGPDRGLVGTEAFF TRBJ1-1 TRBD1 TRBV3-1/TRBV3-2 NA
TGTGCCAGCAGCCGGACAGGGGTCACTGAAGCTTTCTTT CASSRTGVTEAFF TRBJ1-1 TRBD1 TRBV6-5 NA
TGTGCCACCAGTGATCGCACGACAGGGCACACAGATACGCAGTATTTT CATSDRTTGHTDTQYF TRBJ2-3 TRBD1 TRBV24-1 NA
TGTGCCAGCAGCAGGACTGGGAACACTGAAGCTTTCTTT CASSRTGNTEAFF TRBJ1-1 NA TRBV6-5 NA
TGTGCCAGCCCCAGGCAGCCACTGGGAAACACCATATATTTT CASPRQPLGNTIYF TRBJ1-3 NA TRBV14 NA
TGTGCCATCAGTGGGACCGCAGATACGCAGTATTTT CAISGTADTQYF TRBJ2-3 NA TRBV10-3 NA
TGTGCCAGCACCGGATCCCGACAGGGGGGTTCTGAAAAACTGTTTTTT CASTGSRQGGSEKLFF TRBJ1-4 TRBD1 TRBV7-9 NA
TGTGCCAGCAGTTTATCGTCCAGGCATGGCTACACCTTC CASSLSSRHGYTF TRBJ1-2 NA TRBV27 NA
TGTGCCAGCAGAATGGCGGGAGGGCACGGCGGGGAGCTGTTTTTT CASRMAGGHGGELFF TRBJ2-2 TRBD2 TRBV6-5 NA
TGTGCCAGCAGCGTAGGGCATCCAAACACTGAAGCTTTCTTT CASSVGHPNTEAFF TRBJ1-1 NA TRBV9 NA
TGTGCCAGCAGCCCGGGACTGTACGAGCAGTACTTC CASSPGLYEQYF TRBJ2-7 NA TRBV7-9 NA
TGTGCCAGCAGTGAGGAGGTCTATAGCAATCAGCCCCAGCATTTT CASSEEVYSNQPQHF TRBJ1-5 NA TRBV2 NA
TGTGCCAGCGGGGTCAGGGGGGAGCAGTACTTC CASGVRGEQYF TRBJ2-7 TRBD1 TRBV2 NA
TGTGCCAGTAGTGATCTAGCGGGGGGATCAGATACGCAGTATTTT CASSDLAGGSDTQYF TRBJ2-3 TRBD2 TRBV19 NA
TGTGCCTGGAGCGGTTCCCTCACAGATACGCAGTATTTT CAWSGSLTDTQYF TRBJ2-3 NA TRBV30 NA
TGCGCCAGCAGCGCCGCTAGCGGGAGGGCCTCCGAGCAGTACTTC CASSAASGRASEQYF TRBJ2-7 TRBD2 TRBV5-1 NA
TGTGCCAGCAGCGTGCTCGGGACTAGTGGCTACGAGCAGTACTTC CASSVLGTSGYEQYF TRBJ2-7 TRBD2 TRBV9 NA
TGCGCCAGCAGCGCCGGACTAGCGGGGGCACAAGAGACCCAGTACTTC CASSAGLAGAQETQYF TRBJ2-5 TRBD2 TRBV5-1 NA
TGCACTACTGAGGCAAGGAATCATTATGGCTACACCTTC CTTEARNHYGYTF TRBJ1-2 NA TRBV29-1 NA